Below are 22 T cell receptor beta chains sequenced from a single sample in a study of identical twins. TCRdb independently ran MiXCR on the 5' RACE reads; one entry per CDR3 protein. The sample shows 690,000 or so distinct CDR3 sequences, around 5.7% of them seen only once. Sequenced input: naive T cells sorted from blood. Receptors originate from a man aged 18 to 30 in good health.

The chain couples TRBV5-1 to TRBJ1-1; a possible D gene is TRBD1 (5 bases). The CDR3 runs 13 residues. Per germline, CDR1 SGHRS and CDR2 YFSETQ. The V end lost 8 bases, the J end lost 5 bases, and 16 bases lay between the germline ends. The CDR3 loop reads CASRQRVETEAFF. The CDR3 DNA reads TGCGCCAGTCGACAGCGGGTCGAAACTGAAGCTTTCTTT.

The chain combines TRBV5-1 with TRBJ2-3; no reliable D call. Germline V gene lookup returns CDR1 SGHRS and CDR2 YFSETQ. This CDR3 has 15 residues. V was pared by 0 bases and J by 5 bases, with 13 bases between. The CDR3 nucleotides read TGCGCCAGCAGCTTGGATCTCAGCCGAGGAGATACGCAGTATTTT. Translated: CASSLDLSRGDTQYF.

At least ten counts were recorded for this clonotype. The chain carries TRBV7-9 and TRBJ2-3; D ambiguous. The CDR3 has 14 amino acids. Germline values: CDR1 SEHNR, CDR2 FQNEAQ (reference sequence). Trimming took off 5 bases at V and 4 bases at J, with 13 bases between the two ends. The CDR3 loop is CASSPGARSDTQYF. In nucleotides, the CDR3 is TGTGCCAGCAGCCCCGGAGCAAGGTCAGATACGCAGTATTTT.

This clonotype was found a few times. The chain combines TRBV10-3 with TRBJ2-2, with TRBD2 as a possible D gene (6 bases). Germline lookup yields CDR1 ENHRY and CDR2 SYGVKD. V shed 3 bases and J shed 3 bases, with 11 bases lying between them. There are 15 residues in the CDR3. Here the CDR3 reads CAISDRAGDTGELFF. CDR3 coding DNA: TGTGCCATCAGTGACCGAGCGGGCGACACCGGGGAGCTGTTTTTT.

CDR3 amino acids: CASSPIRTGETQYF. CDR3 nucleotides: TGTGCCAGCAGTCCGATTAGGACGGGAGAGACCCAGTACTTC. The genes are TRBV2 and TRBJ2-5; D unresolved. The CDR3 contains 14 residues. V was pared by 5 bases and J by 4 bases, with 14 bases between. The germline CDR1 and CDR2 sequences are SNHLY and FYNNEI. The variable domain in full, completed from reference TRBV2 and TRBJ2-5, reads EPEVTQTPSHQVTQMGQEVILRCVPISNHLYFYWYRQILGQKVEFLVSFYNNEISEKSEIFDDQFSVERPDGSNFTLKIRSTKLEDSAMYFCASSPIRTGETQYFGPGTRLLVL.

V gene TRBV3-1 combines with J gene TRBJ2-6; 7 bases map to TRBD1. CDR3 length: 17 amino acids. Looked up from germline, CDR1 is LGHDT and CDR2 is YNNKEL (reference sequence). Trimming at V came to 3 bases and at J to 10 bases, leaving 15 bases not matched to a gene. For the CDR3, the DNA is TGTGCCAGCAGCCAGAGAACAGCAGGGGGAGTCGGGAACGTCCTGACTTTC. Protein product: CASSQRTAGGVGNVLTF. Filled out from reference TRBV3-1 and TRBJ2-6, the complete variable domain reads DTAVSQTPKYLVTQMGNDKSIKCEQNLGHDTMYWYKQDSKKFLKIMFSYNNKELIINETVPNRFSPKSPDKAHLNLHINSLELGDSAVYFCASSQRTAGGVGNVLTFGAGSRLTVL.

This clonotype was seen ten or more times. V is TRBV10-3 and J is TRBJ2-4; D not certain. CDR1 and CDR2 (germline): ENHRY, SYGVKD. V lost 10 bases, J lost 2 bases, and 9 bases lay in between. CDR3 length: 12 residues. CDR3 sequence reads: CANVSPKNIQYF. The CDR3 DNA follows: TGTGCCAACGTCAGTCCCAAAAACATTCAGTACTTC.

This clonotype was detected once. This CDR3 reads CASSPIASDEQYV. The CDR3 bases are TGTGCCAGCTCACCGATCGCTAGCGACGAGCAGTACGTC. This chain uses TRBV18 with TRBJ2-7, with a tentative D call TRBD2 (6 bases). Germline loops: CDR1 KGHSH, CDR2 LQKENI. CDR3 size: 13 residues. V lost 3 bases to trimming and J lost 5 bases, with 11 bases between them.

This clonotype was picked up many times. V usage is TRBV11-2 and J usage is TRBJ2-5; 10 bases align to TRBD2. The CDR3 covers 15 residues. In germline, CDR1 is SGHAT, CDR2 FQNNGV. V dropped 2 bases and J dropped 4; count of bases not matched to a gene: 4. CDR3 amino acids: CASSLSLAGAETQYF. The CDR3 DNA sequence: TGTGCCAGCAGCTTAAGTCTAGCGGGAGCAGAGACCCAGTACTTC.

This clonotype was picked up many times. The V gene is TRBV6-2 or TRBV6-3, the J gene TRBJ1-6, with D tentatively TRBD1 (5 bases). This CDR3 has 15 amino acids. V was shortened by 8 bases and J by 7 bases, with 18 bases between the two germline ends. CDR1 and CDR2 from the germline V gene are MNHEY and SVGEGT. CDR3 nucleotide sequence: TGTGCCAGCGAACAGGACGGGACTATGAATTCACCCCTCCACTTT. Translated, it gives CASEQDGTMNSPLHF.

In its sample, this clonotype was seen a few times. This chain joins TRBV20-1 and TRBJ2-5, with TRBD1 matching over 10 bases. Germline lookup yields CDR1 DFQATT and CDR2 SNEGSKA (reference sequence). The CDR3 totals 15 residues. V trimming: 5 bases; J trimming: 2 bases; junction bases outside the gene matches: 8. This chain's CDR3 is CSARQGAPRQETQYF. The CDR3 DNA reads TGCAGTGCTCGACAGGGGGCGCCTCGGCAAGAGACCCAGTACTTC.

In this sample, this clonotype turned up many times. The rearrangement uses TRBV20-1 and TRBJ2-7; 7 bases are shared with TRBD2. The germline CDR1 and CDR2 sequences are DFQATT and SNEGSKA (reference sequence). The CDR3 is 16 residues long. J gave up 1 base and V 0 bases, and 9 bases lay outside the gene matches. CDR3 bases: TGCAGTGCTAGAGATTTCGGGCTAGCGGATTCCTACGAGCAGTACTTC. Translated: CSARDFGLADSYEQYF.

This clonotype showed up many times. The chain has TRBV5-5 and TRBJ2-1; D tentatively reads TRBD1 or TRBD2 (5 bases each). The V gene's germline CDR1 is SGHKS and CDR2 YYEKEE (reference sequence). This CDR3 has 15 residues. Trimming cost V 0 bases and J 9 bases, with 16 bases left between them. CDR3 amino acids: CASSLGGLVGGEQFF. The CDR3 region has the DNA TGTGCCAGCAGCTTGGGTGGGCTAGTTGGGGGTGAGCAGTTCTTC.

This clonotype was counted ten times or more. This chain joins TRBV20-1 and TRBJ2-1; 7 bases map to TRBD2. V was clipped by 5 bases and J by 5 bases; unmatched bases: 6. The germline V gene encodes CDR1 DFQATT and CDR2 SNEGSKA (reference sequence). This CDR3 comprises 13 residues. The CDR3 coding sequence is TGCAGTGCTGGGGGGGTTGTCCACAATGAGCAGTTCTTC. It translates to CSAGGVVHNEQFF.

V usage is TRBV7-6 and J usage is TRBJ1-1; D is perhaps TRBD1 (6 bases). Trimming removed 4 bases at V and 1 base at J, with 13 bases between. This CDR3 is built from 15 residues. Germline V gene sequence: CDR1 SGHVS, CDR2 FNYEAQ. Here the CDR3 DNA reads TGTGCCAGCAGCTCAGGGGCCAGCCAGAACACTGAAGCTTTCTTT. It is translated as CASSSGASQNTEAFF.

A single count supports this clonotype. The chain has TRBV6-5 and TRBJ2-7, with D hard to call. The CDR3 is 14 residues long. Trimming removed 4 bases from V and 1 base from J, with 11 bases in between. The germline CDR1 and CDR2 sequences are MNHEY and SVGAGI. This CDR3 reads CASSFLQASYEQYF. Here the CDR3 DNA reads TGTGCCAGCAGTTTCCTTCAGGCGTCCTACGAGCAGTACTTC.

V usage is TRBV5-6 and J usage is TRBJ2-1; a possible D gene is TRBD1 (6 bases). CDR1 is SGHDT, CDR2 YYEEEE, per germline. The CDR3 consists of 14 residues. V lost 7 bases and J lost 5, with 16 bases in between. CDR3 bases: TGTGCCAGCGCCGCTGGACAGATTAACAATGAGCAGTTCTTC. Residues: CASAAGQINNEQFF.

This clonotype was observed a few times. The chain has TRBV12-5 and TRBJ2-1; 10 positions agree with TRBD1. Germline loops: CDR1 LGHNT, CDR2 FRNRAP. The CDR3 runs 16 residues. V shed 5 bases and J 8 bases; nucleotides not matched to a gene: 12. The CDR3 DNA is TGTGCTAGTGGTCCCCCCCGGGGACAGGGGAAATATGAGCAGTTCTTC. The encoded protein is CASGPPRGQGKYEQFF.

The chain recombines TRBV7-2 with TRBJ2-2; TRBD2 might be the D (7 bases). Trimming removed 8 bases at V and 3 bases at J, with 22 bases between. The CDR3 length is 17 residues. Germline CDR1 and CDR2: SGHTA and FQGNSA. The CDR3 nucleotides are TGTGCCAGCTCTGAGAGAACGGGGGGCCGGGACACCGGGGAGCTGTTTTTT. Amino acids: CASSERTGGRDTGELFF.

This clonotype was recorded many times. The chain uses TRBV21-1 and TRBJ2-3; TRBD1 is taken as the D call from the table, unchecked against the DNA. TRBV21-1 is deemed a pseudogene. The CDR3 loop spans 16 amino acids. DNA for the CDR3: TGTGCCAGCAGCAAAGGGGCGCTAATTTGCACAGATACGCAGTATTTT. Protein product: CASSKGALICTDTQYF.

In its sample, this clonotype was seen many times. The chain joins TRBV5-1 to TRBJ2-5, with D perhaps matching TRBD1 (7 bases). CDR1 and CDR2 (germline): SGHRS, YFSETQ. This CDR3 is built from 15 residues. V shed 5 bases and J shed 7 bases, with 21 bases lying between them. The CDR3 spells CASSLGQEGRGTQYF. DNA for the CDR3: TGCGCCAGCAGTCTCGGACAGGAGGGACGGGGGACCCAGTACTTC.

This chain connects TRBV7-8 to TRBJ2-5, with 7 bases fitting TRBD2. The CDR3 is 18 residues long. Trimming removed 7 bases from V and 0 bases from J; junction bases left unmatched: 17. The germline V gene encodes CDR1 SGHVS and CDR2 FQNEAQ. The CDR3 region has the DNA TGTGCCAGCACCAATCCTCAGATGGGGGGGACCCACCAAGAGACCCAGTACTTC. Its protein is CASTNPQMGGTHQETQYF.